Detailed here is one T cell receptor beta chain. Its target is unknown. This CDR3 region has 15 residues. Germline values: CDR1 WSHSY, CDR2 SAAADI. V was trimmed by 0 bases and J by 6 bases, leaving 14 bases between them. The data derive from a study of cytomegalovirus exposure and HLA in healthy donors. Whole-study results and caveats: Reports indicated that the classifier achieved high specificity and sensitivity in diagnosing cytomegalovirus status. Cytomegalovirus-associated TCR beta chains were listed, numbering some 180.

Only in-frame clones appear in the TCRdb table, and some are missing; sequencing was by immunoSEQ multiplex PCR. The repertoire holds under 80,000 clones, with approximately 95% as singletons. This sequence joins TRBV10-2 and TRBJ1-2, with a possible D match to TRBD1 (5 bases). Input material: PBMCs. The TCR originated in a woman aged 18-29 years in good health and CMV-seronegative. CDR3 loop: CASSESNVRANGYTF. The CDR3 DNA is TGCGCCAGCAGTGAGTCGAATGTCAGGGCGAATGGCTACACCTTC.